The next 32 T cell receptor beta chains were all read from a single sample in a study of T cell responses to AZD1222 COVID-19 vaccine. Generated by immunoSEQ multiplex PCR, the TCRdb table keeps only in-frame clones and is missing some. Here the sample spans about 110,000 clones, around 92% being singletons. Sequenced material: peripheral blood, taken 28 days after the second AZD1222 dose. The source of these receptors is an adult who received the AZD1222 COVID-19 vaccine.

The sample holds one count of this clone. The chain uses TRBV28 and TRBJ2-3; TRBD2 matches 9 bases. The CDR3 consists of 15 residues. After removal of 7 bases from V and 7 bases from J, the junction contained 12 bases not matched to a gene. CDR1 is MDHEN, CDR2 SYDVKM, per germline. In nucleotides, the CDR3 is TGTGCCAGCAAACCTCCTCTAGCGGGATTGCATACGCAGTATTTT. Translation gives CASKPPLAGLHTQYF.

The chain recombines TRBV6-5 with TRBJ1-2; D is undetermined. There are 15 residues in the CDR3. With 5 bases removed from V and 4 bases from J, the gap between germline ends came to 17 bases. CDR1 and CDR2 from the germline V gene are MNHEY and SVGAGI. This chain's CDR3 is CASSTPRQGIYGYTF. The CDR3 DNA sequence: TGTGCCAGCAGTACCCCCCGGCAAGGGATCTATGGCTACACCTTC.

The rearrangement joins TRBV5-1 to TRBJ2-1, with D unclear. This CDR3 spans 15 amino acids. V was trimmed by 0 bases and J by 1 base, leaving 8 bases between them. Germline CDR1 is SGHRS and CDR2 is YFSETQ. As DNA, the CDR3 is TGCGCCAGCAGCTTGGACGGAACTTCCTACAATGAGCAGTTCTTC. This translates into CASSLDGTSYNEQFF.

The J gene is TRBJ1-6, the V gene TRBV2; weak D call: TRBD1 (6 bases). The V gene's germline CDR1 is SNHLY and CDR2 FYNNEI. V was shortened by 7 bases and J by 5 bases, with 12 bases between the two germline ends. This CDR3 has 14 residues. This CDR3 reads CASMVQGDNSPLHF. CDR3 DNA: TGTGCCAGCATGGTACAGGGAGATAATTCACCCCTCCACTTT.

The chain is built from TRBV5-1 and TRBJ1-2; 9 bases line up with TRBD1. The V gene's germline CDR1 is SGHRS and CDR2 YFSETQ. There are 13 residues in the CDR3. Trimming removed 3 bases from V and 6 bases from J; junction bases left unmatched: 3. The CDR3 region has the DNA TGCGCCAGCAGCTCCGGGACAGGGCATGGCTACACCTTC. This codes for CASSSGTGHGYTF. The variable domain in full, with the rest retrieved from reference TRBV5-1 and TRBJ1-2, is KAGVTQTPRYLIKTRGQQVTLSCSPISGHRSVSWYQQTPGQGLQFLFEYFSETQRNKGNFPGRFSGRQFSNSRSEMNVSTLELGDSALYLCASSSGTGHGYTFGSGTRLTVV.

V usage is TRBV7-4 and J usage is TRBJ1-2, with a tentative D call TRBD1 (5 bases). The CDR3 extends over 15 amino acids. Trimming shortened V by 7 bases and J by 0 bases, and 15 bases separated the two germline ends. Per the germline V gene, CDR1 is SGHVT and CDR2 is SQSDAQ. Here the CDR3 DNA reads TGTGCCAGCAATTTTCCACAGGTCCCTAACTATGGCTACACCTTC. This sequence encodes CASNFPQVPNYGYTF.

The chain joins TRBV19 to TRBJ1-5; the D gene is possibly TRBD1 (5 bases). The CDR3 has 16 residues. Trimming cost V 3 bases and J 6 bases, with 18 bases left between them. The germline V gene encodes CDR1 LNHDA and CDR2 SQIVND (reference sequence). The CDR3 DNA sequence: TGTGCCAGTAGTATCTCCGGTCGGCGGGGGTTTCAGCCCCAGCATTTT. Its translation: CASSISGRRGFQPQHF.

The V gene is TRBV6-5, the J gene TRBJ2-5; 7 nucleotides match TRBD2. The CDR3 is 13 residues long. Germline V gene lookup returns CDR1 MNHEY and CDR2 SVGAGI. Germline trimming cut 4 bases from V and 5 bases from J; bases unmatched to any gene: 4. The CDR3 loop reads CASSLRGVETQYF. CDR3 in DNA: TGTGCCAGCAGTTTACGGGGGGTGGAGACCCAGTACTTC.

The J gene is TRBJ2-7, the V gene TRBV11-2; weak D call: TRBD2 (6 bases). The V end was cut by 5 bases, the J end by 0 bases, with 14 bases between. The CDR3 is 15 amino acids. Germline V CDR1 and CDR2: SGHAT, FQNNGV. The CDR3 DNA sequence: TGTGCCAGCAGCGCAACTGGAGGGAGCTCCTACGAGCAGTACTTC. Protein: CASSATGGSSYEQYF.

The chain has TRBV5-4 and TRBJ2-5, with 8 nucleotides matching TRBD1. V lost 3 bases and J lost 2; bases outside the gene matches: 3. This CDR3 spans 14 amino acids. CDR1 is SGHNT, CDR2 YYREEE, per germline (reference sequence). The CDR3 loop reads CASSSDRAQETQYF. In DNA, the CDR3 is TGTGCCAGCAGCTCGGACAGGGCTCAAGAGACCCAGTACTTC.

The V and J genes are TRBV15 and TRBJ2-6; D possibly corresponds to TRBD1 (5 bases). The CDR3 is 16 residues long. Trimming took off 0 bases at V and 3 bases at J, with 9 bases between the two ends. Germline-derived CDR1 and CDR2 are LNHNV and YYDKDF (reference sequence). The CDR3 spells CATSRDGADGANVLTF. The CDR3 nucleotides read TGTGCCACCAGCAGAGATGGGGCAGATGGGGCCAACGTCCTGACTTTC.

The genes are TRBV29-1 and TRBJ2-1; 10 nucleotides align to TRBD1. The CDR3 consists of 14 residues. V lost 6 bases and J lost 5; bases outside the gene matches: 7. Germline loops: CDR1 SQVTM, CDR2 ANQGSEA. CDR3 in DNA: TGCAGCGTCCGGGACAGGGGTTTTGACAATGAGCAGTTCTTC. Amino acids: CSVRDRGFDNEQFF.

The chain couples TRBV30 to TRBJ1-4; 11 bases map to TRBD1. The V gene end was trimmed by 3 bases and the J gene end by 0 bases; junction bases not matched to a gene: 3. The germline V gene encodes CDR1 GTSNPN and CDR2 SVGIG (reference sequence). The CDR3 extends over 16 amino acids. The CDR3 spells CAWSLGQGATNEKLFF. The DNA of the CDR3 is TGTGCCTGGAGCTTGGGACAGGGGGCAACTAATGAAAAACTGTTTTTT.

This sequence joins TRBV19 and TRBJ2-1, with D uncertain. This CDR3 region has 15 residues. CDR1 is LNHDA, CDR2 SQIVND, per germline (reference sequence). Between the trimmed V and J ends, which lost 0 bases and 0 bases, there was a span of 6 bases. The CDR3 region is CASSIDRSSYNEQFF. The CDR3 DNA reads as TGTGCCAGTAGTATAGATCGAAGCTCCTACAATGAGCAGTTCTTC.

This chain connects TRBV25-1 to TRBJ2-2; 7 nucleotides agree with TRBD1. The CDR3 consists of 17 residues. The V and J ends lost 1 base and 2 bases, in that order; junction bases with no gene match: 7. CDR1 and CDR2 (germline): MGHDK, SYGVNS. The CDR3 DNA sequence: TGTGCCAGCAGTGAATTTGATTGGACAGGAAACACCGGGGAGCTGTTTTTT. Its protein product is CASSEFDWTGNTGELFF.

The chain combines TRBV6-5 with TRBJ1-2; D unresolved. Per germline, CDR1 MNHEY and CDR2 SVGAGI. The CDR3 has 12 amino acids. V lost 9 bases to trimming and J lost 2 bases, with 10 bases between them. The CDR3 sequence is CARSDSNYGYTF. Written as DNA, the CDR3 is TGTGCCAGGTCGGACTCGAACTATGGCTACACCTTC.

The genes are TRBV9 and TRBJ1-2; 7 bases line up with TRBD1. CDR1 is SGDLS and CDR2 is YYNGEE in the germline V gene. Unmatched junction bases numbered 10, after V lost 4 bases and J lost 1 base. The CDR3 sequence is 16 residues long. CDR3 loop: CASSTRGGAYNYGYTF. In nucleotides, the CDR3 is TGTGCCAGCAGCACCAGGGGGGGGGCATATAACTATGGCTACACCTTC.

This CDR3 reads CASSQVSGNTIYF. CDR3 in DNA: TGTGCCAGCAGCCAGGTCTCTGGAAACACCATATATTTT. The V call is TRBV3-1 (or the pseudogene TRBV3-2), the J call TRBJ1-3, with D uncertain. The CDR3 contains 13 residues. CDR1 and CDR2 from the germline V gene are LGHDT and YNNKEL (reference sequence). Deletions cut 3 bases from V and 0 bases from J, with 3 bases between.

CDR3 nucleotide sequence: TGTGCCAGCAGTCGAAACAGGGGCCTTACTTCCTATGGCTACACCTTC. Amino acid sequence: CASSRNRGLTSYGYTF. The chain uses TRBV28 and TRBJ1-2; 7 bases line up with TRBD1. CDR3 size: 16 residues. CDR1 and CDR2 (germline): MDHEN, SYDVKM. V gave up 5 bases and J gave up 4 bases; unmatched junction bases: 13.

The chain carries TRBV4-2 and TRBJ2-5, with 10 bases that match TRBD2. Germline CDR1 reads LGHNA; CDR2 reads YNFKEQ. The CDR3 is 16 residues long. Trimming cost V 0 bases and J 2 bases; bases outside gene matches: 3. The CDR3 sequence: CASSQDPSGGQETQYF. DNA for the CDR3: TGTGCCAGCAGCCAAGATCCTAGCGGGGGACAAGAGACCCAGTACTTC.

The V gene is TRBV5-1, the J gene TRBJ1-5; the D gene is possibly TRBD1 (5 bases). This CDR3 has 15 residues. The V gene lost 0 bases and the J gene lost 7 bases, with 14 bases spanning the gap. The V gene's germline CDR1 is SGHRS and CDR2 YFSETQ. CDR3 residues: CASSLVGEGGQPQHF. The DNA of the CDR3 is TGCGCCAGCAGCTTGGTGGGGGAGGGCGGGCAGCCCCAGCATTTT. The full variable domain, rest sourced from reference TRBV5-1 and TRBJ1-5, is KAGVTQTPRYLIKTRGQQVTLSCSPISGHRSVSWYQQTPGQGLQFLFEYFSETQRNKGNFPGRFSGRQFSNSRSEMNVSTLELGDSALYLCASSLVGEGGQPQHFGDGTRLSIL.

The chain is built from TRBV7-9 and TRBJ2-7; no definite D call. V gave up 5 bases and J gave up 3 bases, with 14 bases separating them. The CDR3 totals 14 residues. Germline CDR1 is SEHNR and CDR2 is FQNEAQ (reference sequence). This CDR3 reads CASSKVGWGYEQYF. CDR3 nucleotides: TGTGCCAGCAGCAAAGTGGGATGGGGCTACGAGCAGTACTTC.

The chain has TRBV9 and TRBJ2-3; D unresolved. CDR1 is SGDLS, CDR2 YYNGEE, per germline. V shed 0 bases and J shed 0 bases, with 5 bases lying between them. CDR3 length: 14 residues. CDR3: CASSVAGSTDTQYF. DNA of the CDR3: TGTGCCAGCAGCGTAGCGGGCAGCACAGATACGCAGTATTTT.

This clone was seen once. The J gene is TRBJ1-3, the V gene TRBV12-5, with TRBD1 as a possible D gene (6 bases). Per the germline V gene, CDR1 is LGHNT and CDR2 is FRNRAP. This CDR3 is 20 amino acids long. Trimming shortened V by 0 bases and J by 4 bases, and 25 bases separated the two germline ends. The CDR3 loop reads CASGLVLTGGLSTAGNTIYF. The CDR3 nucleotides read TGTGCTAGTGGTTTGGTACTGACAGGCGGACTATCAACGGCCGGAAACACCATATATTTT.

The chain has TRBV6-5 and TRBJ1-1; TRBD1 aligns across 8 bases. The CDR3 runs to 15 residues. CDR1 is MNHEY and CDR2 is SVGAGI in the germline V gene. V dropped 2 bases and J dropped 1; count of bases not matched to a gene: 3. The CDR3 DNA is TGTGCCAGCAGTTACCCAGGGGGCGCGAACACTGAAGCTTTCTTT. It specifies CASSYPGGANTEAFF.

The chain links TRBV7-3 to TRBJ2-1, with 8 bases aligning to TRBD2. CDR1 is SGHTA, CDR2 FQGTGA, per germline. J gave up 7 bases and V 8 bases, and 10 bases lay outside the gene matches. CDR3 length: 14 amino acids. CDR3 coding DNA: TGTGCCAGCGGTCTTAGCGGGACACGAAATGAGCAGTTCTTC. This sequence encodes CASGLSGTRNEQFF.

The chain couples TRBV28 to TRBJ1-1, with D tentatively TRBD1 (6 bases). Germline lookup yields CDR1 MDHEN and CDR2 SYDVKM. The ends were cut back, 8 bases at V and 0 bases at J, with 19 bases in the middle. This CDR3 has 16 residues. The CDR3 DNA reads TGTGCCAGCCCTAAACCACTCCGGGACATGAACACTGAAGCTTTCTTT. Translated: CASPKPLRDMNTEAFF.

This sequence joins TRBV28 and TRBJ1-1; D remains ambiguous. CDR3 length: 15 amino acids. The V and J ends lost 5 bases and 6 bases respectively, with 19 bases between them. In germline, CDR1 is MDHEN, CDR2 SYDVKM. CDR3 coding DNA: TGTGCCAGCAGTCCCCCACGGGGTCAGTTTTCTGAAGCTTTCTTT. This codes for CASSPPRGQFSEAFF.

This clone was recorded only once. This chain connects TRBV10-3 to TRBJ2-1; 13 positions agree with TRBD2. The V gene's germline CDR1 is ENHRY and CDR2 SYGVKD. The CDR3 contains 16 residues. V lost 1 base to trimming and J lost 4 bases; unmatched junction nucleotides: 1. This CDR3 reads CAISEWGLAGYNEQFF. The CDR3 DNA follows: TGTGCCATCAGTGAGTGGGGACTAGCGGGATACAATGAGCAGTTCTTC.

The J gene is TRBJ1-4, the V gene TRBV7-9; unclear D gene. CDR1 is SEHNR and CDR2 is FQNEAQ in the germline V gene (reference sequence). V was clipped by 2 bases and J by 2 bases, with 9 bases between them. This CDR3 contains 15 residues. CDR3 sequence (DNA): TGTGCCAGCAGCTTATCCCGAAATACTAATGAAAAACTGTTTTTT. Translation: CASSLSRNTNEKLFF.

V is TRBV3-1 (or the pseudogene TRBV3-2) and J is TRBJ2-3; TRBD2 is a possible D gene (6 bases). This CDR3 has 15 residues. V lost 3 bases to trimming and J lost 4 bases, with 14 bases between them. CDR1 and CDR2 from the germline V gene are LGHDT and YNNKEL (reference sequence). This CDR3 is CASSHGTQRSDTQYF. The CDR3, as DNA: TGTGCCAGCAGCCACGGGACTCAGAGGTCAGATACGCAGTATTTT.

V is TRBV28 and J is TRBJ2-7; 9 bases match TRBD2. This CDR3 spans 15 amino acids. The trim removed 5 bases at V and 2 bases at J, leaving 7 bases unmatched. Germline CDR1 and CDR2: MDHEN and SYDVKM. This chain's CDR3 is CASSPLAGPAYEQYF. CDR3 coding DNA: TGTGCCAGCAGTCCCCTAGCGGGACCCGCCTACGAGCAGTACTTC. The whole variable domain, filled in from reference TRBV28 and TRBJ2-7, reads DVKVTQSSRYLVKRTGEKVFLECVQDMDHENMFWYRQDPGLGLRLIYFSYDVKMKEKGDIPEGYSVSREKKERFSLILESASTNQTSMYLCASSPLAGPAYEQYFGPGTRLTVT.